This entry lists 9 T cell receptor beta chains sequenced from one sample in a study of blood T cells in healthy people across ages. The use of a sample-barcoded 5' primer and a J-beta primer mix characterized a second PCR of about 7 to 12 cycles. TCRdb reprocessed the 5' RACE reads via MiXCR and lists one record per CDR3 protein. The table shows fewer than 700,000 distinct CDR3 sequences, with around half occurring only once. Source material: blood. The receptors were gathered from a man older than 75 in good health.

V is TRBV7-2 and J is TRBJ2-1, with TRBD2 matching over 8 bases. The CDR3 is 15 residues long. Germline-derived CDR1 and CDR2 are SGHTA and FQGNSA. J was trimmed by 7 bases and V by 4 bases; bases with no gene match: 9. The CDR3 DNA is TGTGCCAGCAGCTCCGAGAGCGGGAGCGAGAATGAGCAGTTCTTC. Translated: CASSSESGSENEQFF. Filled out from reference TRBV7-2 and TRBJ2-1, the complete variable domain reads GAGVSQSPSNKVTEKGKDVELRCDPISGHTALYWYRQSLGQGLEFLIYFQGNSAPDKSGLPSDRFSAERTGGSVSTLTIQRTQQEDSAVYLCASSSESGSENEQFFGPGTRLTVL.

In this sample, this clonotype turned up a few times. The chain carries TRBV9 and TRBJ2-7, with D unclear. The CDR3 totals 14 residues. Germline CDR1 and CDR2: SGDLS and YYNGEE. V shed 5 bases and J shed 0 bases, with 12 bases lying between them. The CDR3 region has the DNA TGTGCCAGCAGTCCCGCCGGCAGCTCCTACGAGCAGTACTTC. Translating gives CASSPAGSSYEQYF.

In this sample, this clonotype turned up a few times. The rearrangement joins TRBV7-8 to TRBJ2-5, with TRBD2 matching over 9 bases. This CDR3 region has 15 residues. Trimming removed 5 bases from V and 5 bases from J; junction bases left unmatched: 9. The V gene's germline CDR1 is SGHVS and CDR2 FQNEAQ. The CDR3 reads CASSPFSGSGETQYF. Here the CDR3 DNA reads TGTGCCAGCAGCCCTTTTAGCGGGAGCGGGGAGACCCAGTACTTC.

This chain uses TRBV20-1 with TRBJ2-1; 14 bases are shared with TRBD2. CDR1 and CDR2 from the germline V gene are DFQATT and SNEGSKA (reference sequence). The CDR3 sequence is 13 residues long. The V gene end was trimmed by 7 bases and the J gene end by 9 bases; junction bases not matched to a gene: 5. The CDR3 region has the DNA TGCAGTGTTGGACTAGCGGGGGGCGGTGAGCAGTTCTTC. Its protein product is CSVGLAGGGEQFF.

Comments on this clonotype: Possible read error: a much larger clone is one base away. The chain joins TRBV20-1 to TRBJ2-4, with 9 bases that match TRBD1. This CDR3 comprises 12 residues. The V segment lost 5 bases and the J segment 12 bases; nucleotides outside the gene matches: 8. Germline CDR1 is DFQATT and CDR2 is SNEGSKA (reference sequence). Written as DNA, the CDR3 is TGCAGTGCTGGGACAGGGTTGGACACTCAGTACTTC. Residues: CSAGTGLDTQYF.

The chain carries TRBV7-2 and TRBJ2-1; 9 nucleotides agree with TRBD1. The CDR3 is 15 amino acids. Germline CDR1 is SGHTA and CDR2 is FQGNSA. J gave up 4 bases and V 5 bases, and 6 bases lay outside the gene matches. DNA of the CDR3: TGTGCCAGCAGCATCCGGGACAGGGCATACAATGAGCAGTTCTTC. Translating gives CASSIRDRAYNEQFF.

The chain is built from TRBV29-1 and TRBJ2-7; D may be TRBD1 (6 bases). The CDR3 has 12 amino acids. CDR1 SQVTM and CDR2 ANQGSEA come from the germline V gene. V gave up 7 bases and J gave up 0 bases, with 10 bases separating them. CDR3 sequence: CSAVDSSYEQYF. The CDR3 region has the DNA TGCAGCGCCGTGGACAGCTCCTACGAGCAGTACTTC.

This rearrangement joins TRBV7-2 to TRBJ2-3, with 9 positions matching TRBD2. The J segment lost 3 bases and the V segment lost 0 bases, leaving 4 bases of the junction unmatched. The length of the CDR3 is 16 residues. Germline CDR1 SGHTA, CDR2 FQGNSA. CDR3 coding DNA: TGTGCCAGCAGCTTAGCGGCGGGAGGGCCAACAGATACGCAGTATTTT. The encoded protein is CASSLAAGGPTDTQYF.

The J gene is TRBJ1-1, the V gene TRBV15; the D is unclear. Trimming left V 0 bases short and J 3 bases short, with 20 bases between. This CDR3 spans 18 amino acids. The germline gives CDR1 LNHNV, CDR2 YYDKDF (reference sequence). For the CDR3, the DNA is TGTGCCACCAGCAGAGATTACCCTAATCGCGGAACTCACACTGAAGCTTTCTTT. Encoded protein: CATSRDYPNRGTHTEAFF.